The rows below give T cell receptor beta chains drawn from one sample of a study of blood T cell repertoires in COVID-19. Repertoires were generated with immunoSEQ multiplex PCR, while TCRdb's copy carries only in-frame clones and drops some. This sample yields 260,000 or so clones, of which approximately 90% are seen a single time; around 16% belongs to the top ten. The source material was PBMCs or T cells enriched from blood (not recorded which). The receptor source for this set is a man younger than 30 who had recovered from COVID-19. CDR3s include the opening cysteine and the closing phenylalanine or tryptophan. D genes are given only for firm matches. The size entry is marked missing in some rows and otherwise reads once, few, many or a size class.

clone_size j_call d_call cdr3_length v_call cdr3_nt cdr3_aa
. TRBJ2-7 . 16 TRBV9 TGTGCCAGCAGCGTAGACGGAACCGGGTGCGCCTACGAGCAGTACTTC CASSVDGTGCAYEQYF
. TRBJ1-1 TRBD1 15 TRBV11-2 TGTGCCAGCAGCTTAAATGGGGACAGGAACACTGAAGCTTTCTTT CASSLNGDRNTEAFF
once TRBJ1-2 . 14 TRBV3-1/TRBV3-2 TGTGCCAGCAGCCAAGGGGCGCAGGGCCATGGCTACACCTTC CASSQGAQGHGYTF
. TRBJ2-6 . 15 TRBV7-8 TGTGCCAGCAGCTTAATGAGTACTGGGGCCAACGTCCTGACTTTC CASSLMSTGANVLTF
. TRBJ1-5 TRBD1 14 TRBV7-9 TGTGCCAGCAGCTTAGGGACAGGGTCTCAGCCCCAGCATTTT CASSLGTGSQPQHF
. TRBJ2-1 . 14 TRBV28 TGTGCCAGCAGTTTATTAGTCTCCTACAATGAGCAGTTCTTC CASSLLVSYNEQFF
. TRBJ2-3 . 12 TRBV2 TGTGCCAGCAGGGGCGTACCAGATACGCAGTATTTT CASRGVPDTQYF
. TRBJ2-1 . 14 TRBV6-4 TGTGCCAGCAGTGTGTCGAGCTCCTACAATGAGCAGTTCTTC CASSVSSSYNEQFF
. TRBJ1-1 . 13 TRBV10-3 TGTGCCATCAGTGGTCTGTTGAACACTGAAGCTTTCTTT CAISGLLNTEAFF
. TRBJ2-3 TRBD2 20 TRBV5-1 TGCGCCAGCAGCTTGGGGACTAGCGGGAGGCTCTCTATTGCCACAGATACGCAGTATTTT CASSLGTSGRLSIATDTQYF
. TRBJ2-1 TRBD2 17 TRBV3-1/TRBV3-2 TGTGCCAGCAGCCAAGGACTAGCGCTCTACTCCTACAATGAGCAGTTCTTC CASSQGLALYSYNEQFF
. TRBJ1-1 TRBD1 15 TRBV3-1/TRBV3-2 TGTGCCAGCAGCCAAATGGGACAGGTCGCCACTGAAGCTTTCTTT CASSQMGQVATEAFF
. TRBJ2-5 TRBD2 15 TRBV19 TGTGCCAGTAGTGGGCTAGCGGGGGGGGCGGAGACCCAGTACTTC CASSGLAGGAETQYF
once TRBJ1-2 . 12 TRBV19 TGTGCCAGTAGTCCGGGGAACTATGGCTACACCTTC CASSPGNYGYTF
. TRBJ2-7 TRBD1 12 TRBV5-1 TGCGCCAGCAGCTCCGGACAGGGCGAGCAGTACTTC CASSSGQGEQYF
. TRBJ2-2 . 14 TRBV19 TGTGCCAGTAGTATAGCGCGAGGCACCGGGGAGCTGTTTTTT CASSIARGTGELFF
. TRBJ1-1 . 17 TRBV7-9 TGTGCCAGCAGCTTAGATCATACCGGCTGGGGAGGGAGTGAAGCTTTCTTT CASSLDHTGWGGSEAFF
. TRBJ2-5 . 12 TRBV5-1 TGCGCCAGCAGCTTGGCCGGAGAGACCCAGTACTTC CASSLAGETQYF
. TRBJ2-1 TRBD2 17 TRBV7-8 TGTGCCAGCAGCCTTAACCCGGGACTAGCGGGGGAGAATGAGCAGTTCTTC CASSLNPGLAGENEQFF
. TRBJ2-7 . 12 TRBV5-1 TGCGCCAGCAGCCAGAACGCCTACGAGCAGTACTTC CASSQNAYEQYF
. TRBJ1-1 . 13 TRBV29-1 TGCAGCGTTACTGGACAGTTCGGAACTGAAGCTTTCTTT CSVTGQFGTEAFF
. TRBJ2-2 . 15 TRBV3-1/TRBV3-2 TGTGCCAGCAGCCAATCACTGATAAGTGCCGGGGAGCTGTTTTTT CASSQSLISAGELFF
. TRBJ2-2 TRBD1 13 TRBV24-1 TGTGCCACCAGGCAGGGGGCTTCCGGGGAGCTGTTTTTT CATRQGASGELFF
. TRBJ2-1 . 16 TRBV28 TGTGCCAGCAGTTCATCCCCCTTGGGGGCATACAATGAGCAGTTCTTC CASSSSPLGAYNEQFF
. TRBJ1-6 TRBD1 15 TRBV3-1/TRBV3-2 TGTGCCAGCAGCCAACAAGGGACAGGGACTTCACCCCTCCACTTT CASSQQGTGTSPLHF
. TRBJ2-1 . 17 TRBV12-5 TGTGCTAGTGCCCTTTTCTCGGGGGGCGGAATAGGTGTTGAGCAGTTCTTC CASALFSGGGIGVEQFF
. TRBJ1-5 . 14 TRBV5-5 TGTGCCAGCAGCTTGGTGGCAGGGTTTTCGCCCCAGCATTTT CASSLVAGFSPQHF
. TRBJ2-2 TRBD2 15 TRBV15 TGTGCCACCAGCGTTTTACTAGCGGAGATCGGGGAGCTGTTTTTT CATSVLLAEIGELFF
. TRBJ2-1 . 16 TRBV15 TGTGCCACCAGCAGAGATCCCAGGGGCGGTTACAATGAGCAGTTCTTC CATSRDPRGGYNEQFF
. TRBJ1-5 . 16 TRBV11-2 TGTGCCAGCAGCTTAGGTCGCCTGGTCGGGAGTCAGCCCCAGCATTTT CASSLGRLVGSQPQHF
. TRBJ2-7 TRBD2 15 TRBV20-1 TGCAGTGCTAGTGGGGTAGCGGGAACCTCCTACGAGCAGTACTTC CSASGVAGTSYEQYF
once TRBJ1-5 . 12 TRBV19 TGTGCCAGTAGCCCCGGAGAGGGTCCCCAGCATTTT CASSPGEGPQHF
. TRBJ1-1 . 14 TRBV2 TGTGCCAGCAGTATCCTACAGGCGAACACTGAAGCTTTCTTT CASSILQANTEAFF
. TRBJ2-3 TRBD2 17 TRBV5-4 TGTGCCAGCAGCTGGGGCTCGGGACTAGCGTACACAGATACGCAGTATTTT CASSWGSGLAYTDTQYF
. TRBJ2-1 TRBD2 20 TRBV27 TGTGCCAGCAGTTTAACAGGGACTAGCGGGAGGGCCAGGAGGTACAATGAGCAGTTCTTC CASSLTGTSGRARRYNEQFF
. TRBJ1-2 TRBD1 14 TRBV28 TGTGCCAGCAGTTCCCCGGGCAGGGGGGATGGCTACACCTTC CASSSPGRGDGYTF
. TRBJ2-7 TRBD1 14 TRBV6-5 TGTGCCAGCAGTTACGGGGGACAGTCCTACGAGCAGTACTTC CASSYGGQSYEQYF
. TRBJ2-2 TRBD2 15 TRBV9 TGTGCCAGCAGCGTAGGGGCGGGAGATGCCGGGGAGCTGTTTTTT CASSVGAGDAGELFF
. TRBJ2-7 TRBD1 14 TRBV28 TGTGCCAGCAGCCTTACAGGGGGCAAGTACGAGCAGTACTTC CASSLTGGKYEQYF
few TRBJ1-3 . 14 TRBV5-6 TGTGCCAGCAGCCATACGAACAACGGAAACACCATATATTTT CASSHTNNGNTIYF
. TRBJ2-1 . 14 TRBV2 TGTGCCAGCAGTGAAGGGCTAGCGCGGGGTAAGCAGTTCTTC CASSEGLARGKQFF
. TRBJ2-7 . 16 TRBV10-3 TGTGCCATCAGTGAGTCTAGGGGTTGGGAGGTCTACGAGCAGTACTTC CAISESRGWEVYEQYF
. TRBJ2-3 TRBD2 19 TRBV14 TGTGCCAGCAGCCAAGAATCCGTGGGTAGCGGGAGAGGGCCAGATACGCAGTATTTT CASSQESVGSGRGPDTQYF
. TRBJ1-5 TRBD1 15 TRBV12-5 TGTGCTAGTGGTGTTGGGACAGATAGCAATCAGCCCCAGCATTTT CASGVGTDSNQPQHF
. TRBJ1-1 . 17 TRBV4-1 TGCGCCAGCAGCCAAGGCGAATACGGGGGTAAGAACACTGAAGCTTTCTTT CASSQGEYGGKNTEAFF
once TRBJ1-1 TRBD1 13 TRBV5-6 TGTGCCAGCACCTGGACAGGGTACACTGAAGCTTTCTTT CASTWTGYTEAFF
. TRBJ1-2 TRBD1 14 TRBV3-1/TRBV3-2 TGTGCCAGCAGCCGACAGGGGACGAACTATGGCTACACCTTC CASSRQGTNYGYTF
many TRBJ1-2 TRBD1 13 TRBV6-5 TGTGCCAGCAGATTTGGACAGGGGGGAGGCTACACCTTC CASRFGQGGGYTF
. TRBJ2-1 . 15 TRBV7-8 TGTGCCAGCAGCCCGGAGGGGATATACTACAATGAGCAGTTCTTC CASSPEGIYYNEQFF
. TRBJ2-1 . 10 TRBV12-5 TGTGCTAGTAGGGGGAATGAGCAGTTCTTC CASRGNEQFF
. TRBJ2-1 . 14 TRBV7-3 TGTGCCAGCAGCCCTGCTCCAGGGGTGAATGAGCAGTTCTTC CASSPAPGVNEQFF
. TRBJ1-1 . 13 TRBV9 TGTGCCAGCAGCCCCGCGGTGAACACTGAAGCTTTCTTT CASSPAVNTEAFF
. TRBJ1-1 . 11 TRBV19 TGTGCCAGTAGTATACGGGCTGAAGCTTTCTTT CASSIRAEAFF